This record looks at one T cell receptor beta chain sequence and its context. This sample was included in a study of blood T cell repertoires in COVID-19. The table came from immunoSEQ multiplex PCR; TCRdb's copy has only in-frame clones and leaves some out. The sample yields about 400,000 clones, 85% to 90% seen once. Germline-derived CDR1 and CDR2 are MNHEY and SVGAGI. The CDR3 extends over 15 amino acids. Trimming took 0 bases from V and 8 from J, leaving 16 bases between them. Sequencing was carried out using PBMCs or T cells enriched from blood (not recorded which). The clonotype comes from a woman aged 50 to 60 who had recovered from COVID-19. V gene TRBV6-5 combines with J gene TRBJ1-2; D is uncertain. Written as DNA, the CDR3 is TGTGCCAGCAGTTACTCTCCCCACCCACGGGAGGGCTACACCTTC. Translating gives CASSYSPHPREGYTF.